This paragraph reports one TCR beta chain. Its antigen remains unknown. This record belongs to a study of cytomegalovirus exposure and HLA in healthy donors. Whole-study results and caveats: Reported findings show TCR beta sequences accurately forecast HLA-A and HLA-B alleles in most subjects.

PCR employed 60 Vbeta and 13 Jbeta primers. Generated by immunoSEQ multiplex PCR, the TCRdb table keeps only in-frame clones and is missing some. In the table there are 95,000 to 100,000 clones, about 80% of which are singletons. The sample comprised PBMCs. This TCR derives from a man in his forties in good health and CMV-seronegative.

CDR3 sequence: CASSTGSSGNTIYF. In nucleotides, the CDR3 is TGTGCCAGTAGCACGGGGAGCTCTGGAAACACCATATATTTT. The chain is built from TRBV19 and TRBJ1-3; D gene ambiguous. The CDR3 consists of 14 residues. The V gene's germline CDR1 is LNHDA and CDR2 SQIVND (reference sequence). V gave up 6 bases and J gave up 0 bases, with 9 bases separating them.